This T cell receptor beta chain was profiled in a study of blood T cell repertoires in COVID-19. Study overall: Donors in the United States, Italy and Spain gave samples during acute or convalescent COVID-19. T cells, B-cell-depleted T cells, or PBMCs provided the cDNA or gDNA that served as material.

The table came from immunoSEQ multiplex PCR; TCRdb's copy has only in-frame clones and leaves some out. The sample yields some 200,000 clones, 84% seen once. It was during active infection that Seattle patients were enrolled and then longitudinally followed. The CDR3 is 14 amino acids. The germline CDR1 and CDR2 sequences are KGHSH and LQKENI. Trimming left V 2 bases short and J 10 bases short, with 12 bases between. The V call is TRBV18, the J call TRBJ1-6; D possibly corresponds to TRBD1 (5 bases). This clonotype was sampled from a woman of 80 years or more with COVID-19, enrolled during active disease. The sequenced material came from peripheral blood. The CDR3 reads CASSPGTWASPLHF. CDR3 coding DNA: TGTGCCAGCTCACCAGGGACTTGGGCATCACCCCTCCACTTT.